Included here is one T cell receptor beta chain sequence, with context. In this sample, this clonotype turned up many times. Its cognate antigen has yet to be identified. No qualities accompany the bases; no much larger clone lies one base away. TCRdb names Illumina HiSeq 2500 as the instrument used. Quantitative 5'-RACE with molecular barcodes was used to prepare TCR beta libraries. Processing in the source paper ran as follows. A new computational method, built on a probabilistic model of VDJ rearrangement, was used to identify disease-linked TCR variants. Through fastp at Q25 and MiXCR, TCRdb rebuilt clones from the public reads, retaining in-frame beta chains. Merged by CDR3 protein, the rows form single entries marked with the most common genes and DNA. For this entry, the V and J calls and clone size follow TCRdb and not the study's own pipeline. Recorded for this sample are around 490,000 distinct CDR3 sequences; about 5.7% of them occurred a single time. In total, the top ten clones hold approximately 3.5% of the sample.

The CDR3 contains 17 residues, cysteine and phenylalanine counted. Solely the CDR3 DNA is kept, with 51 bases framed from the first base. From V the trimming removes 2 bases and from J it removes 2 bases, while the gene matches leave 12 bases of the junction unaccounted for. The CDR1 and CDR2 encoded by the germline V gene are LGHNA and YSLEER. The sample comes from a study of CD8 T cells in ankylosing spondylitis (TCRdb year 2017). Regarding the study in general: T cell receptor beta repertoires were profiled in healthy donors and ankylosing spondylitis patients so that disease-linked TCR variants could be found. In total, the full study cohort was made up of nearly 110 healthy donors and roughly 27 ankylosing spondylitis patients. Peripheral blood was sampled, and synovial fluid was also collected from ankylosing spondylitis patients. Overall study results and their limits: The disease-linked clones had a CD8+ phenotype and were found at relatively low frequencies in peripheral blood. Some of the motif variants had been reported before in the synovial fluid and blood of reactive arthritis patients, a finding that suggests common disease-initiation mechanisms. Blood from ankylosing spondylitis patients appeared to be characterized by a TCR beta motif composed of about eight highly homologous amino acid variants. The disease-linked clones were reported as significantly enriched in matched synovial fluid samples from ankylosing spondylitis patients.

Sequenced: blood, either unsorted or a sorted T cell fraction (not recorded which). The TCR sequence derives from a male donor with ankylosing spondylitis. The rearranged chain carries TRBV4-3 and TRBJ2-7, with 7 middle bases fitting TRBD1. The sequenced DNA: TGCGCCAGCAGCCAATTTACAGGGGTTCCAGGGACCTACGAGCAGTACTTC. Its translation reads: CASSQFTGVPGTYEQYF.